This T cell receptor (beta chain) was captured by sequencing in a study of graft-versus-host responses after intestinal transplantation (dated by TCRdb to 2020 to 2022). With regard to the full study: Recipients received multivisceral, liver-intestinal, or isolated intestinal transplants. Graft-versus-host and host-versus-graft alloreactive T cell clones were tracked in the graft, circulation and bone marrow after intestinal transplantation using bulk TCR-beta CDR3 sequencing. Rather than going through the commercial service, samples from a few later patients were sequenced in-house on an Illumina MiSeq and processed with MiXCR. Donor T cell macrochimerism was defined as a peak of at least 4% donor T cells among recipient peripheral blood mononuclear cells. Every recipient was given anti-thymocyte globulin induction, then maintenance tacrolimus and steroids for 2 to 4 years. Alloreactive clones were identified by sequencing pre-transplant mixed lymphocyte reaction products and comparing these products with unstimulated pre-transplant donor and recipient T cells. Of the approximately 24 intestinal transplant recipients enrolled in the cohort, one of whom was a retransplant, a few patients without pretransplant specimens were excluded.

Counted from cysteine to phenylalanine, this CDR3 has 12 amino acids. The entry retains the CDR3 DNA only, 36 bases that are in frame from base 1. For CDR1 and CDR2, the germline V gene lists SGHNT and YENEEA. Deletion took 3 bases off V and 6 bases off J, with a span of 6 bases between the germline ends. Paper-wide results and their limitations: Early after transplant, peak levels of circulating GvH clones were associated with declines in HvG clones. GvH clones were detected in recipient bone marrow, and some appeared earlier in ileal mucosa or blood, consistent with an intestinal mucosal origin. Patients with donor T cell macrochimerism had high GvH to HvG T cell clonal ratios in their allografts. Conclusions were limited by the relatively low number and heterogeneity of intestinal transplant patients.

With regard to this clone: It lacks a known antigen. No per-base quality is available; no much larger clone lies one base away.

The time point label on this specimen signifies: cells obtained before transplantation from donor or recipient. CD3+CD4+ and CD3+CD8+ populations were FACS-sorted from unstimulated pre-transplant donor and recipient cells taken from spleen or lymph nodes. Library generation was performed with the immunoSEQ multiplex PCR assay. For most patients, genomic DNA was isolated with the Qiagen DNeasy Blood and Tissue Kit and shipped frozen to Adaptive Biotechnologies for TCR sequencing. Adaptive Biotechnologies carried out high-throughput TCR-beta CDR3 sequencing of genomic DNA for most patients. Per the source publication's procedure: TCR sequencing data were retrieved from Adaptive's ImmunoSEQ software for 15 to 20 patients, whereas a few other patients were processed with MiXCR and VDJtools. CD4 versus CD8 sorting errors were corrected by removing sequences found in both subsets at a frequency ratio below 5:1. Because the origin of CDR3 nucleotide sequences shared between donor and recipient could not be assigned, those sequences were removed. Alloreactive clones required at least 2-fold expansion over unstimulated cells and minimum CFSE-low frequency of 0.002% (template counts) or 0.001% (read counts). Clones detected in sequenced pre-transplant spleen, lymph node, or MLR CFSE-low populations of the donor or recipient were defined as mappable. Cumulative frequency of alloreactive clones was calculated as a percentage of all sequences weighted by copy number. The immuneACCESS repertoire file appears here via TCRdb, limited to in-frame rearrangements. These files lack a portion of the clones; in checked studies, under half of the deficit traces to unresolved V genes, and the cause of the others is not known. V, J and clone size are taken as reported in that table, and D and trimming were inferred from the DNA itself. The sample data list roughly 73,000 clones, and more than 75% of these were observed just once. Of the sample, roughly 7.3% falls within the top ten clones.

The sequenced sample was unstimulated CD8+ T cells sorted from spleen or lymph node cells, obtained before transplant. The TCR sequence derives from a human donor who was the organ donor for an intestinal transplant. This chain is built from TRBV11-3 and TRBJ2-1; the D gene cannot be named for sure. The CDR3 sequence is CASSFGPNEQFF. The nucleotide sequence is TGTGCCAGCAGCTTCGGTCCCAATGAGCAGTTCTTC.